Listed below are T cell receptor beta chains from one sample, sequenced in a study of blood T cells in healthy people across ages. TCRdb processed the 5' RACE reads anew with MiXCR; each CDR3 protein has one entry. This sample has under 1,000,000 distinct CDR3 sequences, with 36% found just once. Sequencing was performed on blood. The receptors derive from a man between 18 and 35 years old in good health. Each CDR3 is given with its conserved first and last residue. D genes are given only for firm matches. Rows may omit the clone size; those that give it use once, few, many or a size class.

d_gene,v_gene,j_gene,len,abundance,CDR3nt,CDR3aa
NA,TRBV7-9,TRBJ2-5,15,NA,TGTGTCAGCACTTTAGGTGGGCTAGTTGTAGATGAGCAGTACTTC,CVSTLGGLVVDEQYF
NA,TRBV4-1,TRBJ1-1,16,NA,TGCGCCAGTAAGCCCGCGTTAGGTGCAATGAACACTGAAGCTTTCTTT,CASKPALGAMNTEAFF
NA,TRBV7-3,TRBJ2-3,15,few,TGTGCCAGCAGCTTAAAGGCTGGGGCGGGGGATACGCAGTATTTT,CASSLKAGAGDTQYF
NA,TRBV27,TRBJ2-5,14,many,TGTGCCAGCAGTTTCGCTGGGGGTCGAGAGACCCAGTACTTC,CASSFAGGRETQYF
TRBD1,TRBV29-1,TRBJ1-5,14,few,TGCAGCGTTGTTACAGGGGGCGCGGGTCAGCCCCAGCATTTT,CSVVTGGAGQPQHF
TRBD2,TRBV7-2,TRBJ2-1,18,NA,TGTGCCAGCAGCCGACGACTAGCGGGTTCGAGCTCCTACAATGAGCAGTTCTTC,CASSRRLAGSSSYNEQFF
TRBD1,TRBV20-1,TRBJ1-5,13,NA,TGCAGTGCGAGGACAGGGGCCGGTCAGCCCCAGCATTTT,CSARTGAGQPQHF
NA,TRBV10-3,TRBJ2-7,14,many,TGTGCCATCAGTGTAGGGGGGATTACCTACGAGCAGTACTTC,CAISVGGITYEQYF
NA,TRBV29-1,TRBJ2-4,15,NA,TGCAGCGTTGAGGAAGGGCAGGGGTCCTACAATGAGCAGTACTTC,CSVEEGQGSYNEQYF
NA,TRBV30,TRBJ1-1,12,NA,TGTGCCTGGACCCCCCAGGGAGGGGTAGCTTTCTTT,CAWTPQGGVAFF
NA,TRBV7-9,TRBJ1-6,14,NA,TGTGCCAGCAGCTTAGGGGGGCTGGATTCACCCCTCCACTTT,CASSLGGLDSPLHF
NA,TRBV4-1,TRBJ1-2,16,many,TGCGCCAGCAGCCAACCTATAAGAAGAGGGAACTATGGCTACACCTTC,CASSQPIRRGNYGYTF
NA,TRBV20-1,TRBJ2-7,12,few,TGCAGTGCCCCCCTGGGGCCTTACGAGCAGTACTTC,CSAPLGPYEQYF
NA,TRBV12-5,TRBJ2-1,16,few,TGTGCTAGTGGTCCCCCCGGGGGGCTCGAATACAATGAGCAGTTCTTC,CASGPPGGLEYNEQFF
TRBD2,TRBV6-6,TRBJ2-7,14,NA,TGTGCCAGCTCAAGCGGGGGGGTGGGCTACGAGCAGTACTTC,CASSSGGVGYEQYF
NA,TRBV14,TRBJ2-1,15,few,TGTGCCAGCAGCCAAGTCAGGGACCGAGACAATGAGCAGTTCTTC,CASSQVRDRDNEQFF
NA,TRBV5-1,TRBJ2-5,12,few,TGCGCCAGCCGACGTGAAGGGGGACCCCAGTACTTC,CASRREGGPQYF
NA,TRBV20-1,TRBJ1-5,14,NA,TGCAGTGCGAGAGCCCAGCGGGTTTCGCAGCCCCAGCATTTT,CSARAQRVSQPQHF
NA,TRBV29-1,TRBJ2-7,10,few,TGCAGCGTGAGGGTCGGGGAGCAGTACTTC,CSVRVGEQYF
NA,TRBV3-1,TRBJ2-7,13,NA,TGTGCCAGCAGCCAAGAAAGGAATTACGAGCAGTACTTC,CASSQERNYEQYF
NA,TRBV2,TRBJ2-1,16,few,TGTGCCAGCAGTGATTTGGCTTCAAGCTCCTACAATGAGCAGTTCTTC,CASSDLASSSYNEQFF
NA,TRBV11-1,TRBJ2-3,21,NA,TGTGCCAGCACTTCCCCGAGAGACAGTCAACACCCTTTGGGTGTCACAGATACGCAGTATTTT,CASTSPRDSQHPLGVTDTQYF
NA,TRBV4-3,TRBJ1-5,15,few,TGCGCCAGCAGCCTGGGGGCAGGGGTAGGTCAGCCCCAGCATTTT,CASSLGAGVGQPQHF
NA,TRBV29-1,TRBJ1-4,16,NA,TGCAGCGTTAACCGGTTGGGGGCTTCCTCTAATGAAAAACTGTTTTTT,CSVNRLGASSNEKLFF
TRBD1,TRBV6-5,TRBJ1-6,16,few,TGTGCCAGCAGAGACAGGGGGAAGTCCGGCCATTCACCCCTCCACTTT,CASRDRGKSGHSPLHF
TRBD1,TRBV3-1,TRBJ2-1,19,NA,TGTGCCAGCAGCCAAGACCCGACAGGGTCCCGGATATCATACAATGAGCAGTTCTTC,CASSQDPTGSRISYNEQFF
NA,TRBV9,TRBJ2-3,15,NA,TGTGCCAGCAGCGTAGCATCCCGAGGGGCAGATACGCAGTATTTT,CASSVASRGADTQYF
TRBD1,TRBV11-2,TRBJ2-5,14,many,TGTGCCAGCAGCTACGGACAGGAACAAGAGACCCAGTACTTC,CASSYGQEQETQYF
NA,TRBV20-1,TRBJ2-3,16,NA,TGCAGTGCTAGAGATCAATGGCGAGCGGGTGCAGATACGCAGTATTTT,CSARDQWRAGADTQYF
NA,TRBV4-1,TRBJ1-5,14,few,TGCGCCAGCAGCCAGGGGCCGGGGATGGGGCCCCAGCATTTT,CASSQGPGMGPQHF
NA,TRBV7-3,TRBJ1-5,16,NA,TGTGCCAGCAGCTTATCAGGCACGCATAGCAATCAGCCCCAGCATTTT,CASSLSGTHSNQPQHF
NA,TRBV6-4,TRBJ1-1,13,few,TGTGCCAGCAGTGAAGCCCCGACCTCTGAAGCTTTCTTT,CASSEAPTSEAFF
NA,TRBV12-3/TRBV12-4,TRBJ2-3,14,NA,TGTGCCAGCAACCCAACCCCAAGCACAGATGTGCAGTATTTT,CASNPTPSTDVQYF
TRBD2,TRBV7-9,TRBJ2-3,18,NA,TGTGCCAGCAGCTTTTACCGGGCTAGCGGGGAACCCACAGATACGCAGTATTTT,CASSFYRASGEPTDTQYF
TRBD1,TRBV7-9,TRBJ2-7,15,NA,TGTGCCAGCAGCTTACCGCGGGACAGGGTGTACGAGCAGTACTTC,CASSLPRDRVYEQYF
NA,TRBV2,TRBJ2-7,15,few,TGTGCCAGCAGTGAAGCGGCGTCTAGCCCCTACGAGCAGTACTTC,CASSEAASSPYEQYF
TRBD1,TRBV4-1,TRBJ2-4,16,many,TGCGCCAGCAGCCAAGGGTTCCACAGGGGAAAAAACATTCAGTACTTC,CASSQGFHRGKNIQYF
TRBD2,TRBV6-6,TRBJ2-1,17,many,TGTGCCAGCAGTTACCGTAGGGGGACTAGCGGGTTCAATGAGCAGTTCTTC,CASSYRRGTSGFNEQFF
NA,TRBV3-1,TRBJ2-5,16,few,TGTGCCAGCAGCCAAGATACAGGAGGGGGGATGGAGACCCAGTACTTC,CASSQDTGGGMETQYF
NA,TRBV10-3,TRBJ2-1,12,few,TGTGCCATCAGTGTTGAGAGGGATGAGCAGTTCTTC,CAISVERDEQFF